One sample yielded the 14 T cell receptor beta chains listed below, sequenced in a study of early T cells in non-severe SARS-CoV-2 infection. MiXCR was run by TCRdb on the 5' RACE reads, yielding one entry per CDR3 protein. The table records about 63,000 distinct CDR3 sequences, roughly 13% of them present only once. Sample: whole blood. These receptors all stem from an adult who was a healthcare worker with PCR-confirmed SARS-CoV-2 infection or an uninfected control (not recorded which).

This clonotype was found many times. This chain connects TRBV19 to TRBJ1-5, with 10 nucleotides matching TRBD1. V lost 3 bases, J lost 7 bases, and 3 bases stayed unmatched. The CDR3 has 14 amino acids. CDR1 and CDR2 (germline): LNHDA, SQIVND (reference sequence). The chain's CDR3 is CASSIGQGEQPQHF. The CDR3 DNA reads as TGTGCCAGTAGTATTGGACAGGGGGAACAGCCCCAGCATTTT.

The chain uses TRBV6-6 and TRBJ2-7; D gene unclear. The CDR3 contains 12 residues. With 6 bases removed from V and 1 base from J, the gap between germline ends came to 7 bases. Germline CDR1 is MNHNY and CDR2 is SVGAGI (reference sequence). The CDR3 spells CASRYGSYEQYF. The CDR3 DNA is TGTGCCAGCAGGTACGGTTCCTACGAGCAGTACTTC.

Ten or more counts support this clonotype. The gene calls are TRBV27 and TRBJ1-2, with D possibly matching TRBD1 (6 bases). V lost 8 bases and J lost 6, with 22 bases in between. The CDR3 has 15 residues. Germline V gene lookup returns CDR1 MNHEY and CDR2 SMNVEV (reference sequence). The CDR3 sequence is CASLEGGRVRNGYTF. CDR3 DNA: TGTGCCAGCCTTGAGGGGGGGCGCGTCCGGAATGGCTACACCTTC.

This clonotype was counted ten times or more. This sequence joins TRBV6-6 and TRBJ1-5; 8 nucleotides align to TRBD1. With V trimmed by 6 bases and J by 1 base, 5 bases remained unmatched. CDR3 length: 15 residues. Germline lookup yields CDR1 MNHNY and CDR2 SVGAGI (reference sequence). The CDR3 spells CASRKDRASNQPQHF. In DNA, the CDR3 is TGTGCCAGCAGAAAGGACAGGGCCAGCAATCAGCCCCAGCATTTT.

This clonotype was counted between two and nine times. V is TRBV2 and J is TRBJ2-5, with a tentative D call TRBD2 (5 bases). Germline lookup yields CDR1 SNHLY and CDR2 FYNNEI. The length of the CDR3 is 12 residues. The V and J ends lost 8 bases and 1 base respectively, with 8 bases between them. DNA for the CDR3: TGTGCCAGCCGACTATCCCAAGAGACCCAGTACTTC. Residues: CASRLSQETQYF.

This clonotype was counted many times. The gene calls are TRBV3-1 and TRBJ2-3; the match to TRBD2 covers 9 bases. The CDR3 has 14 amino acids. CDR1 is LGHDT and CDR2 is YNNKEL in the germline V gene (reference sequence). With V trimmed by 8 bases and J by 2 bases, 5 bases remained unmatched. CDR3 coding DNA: TGTGCCAGCCCAGCGGGGGGACACACAGATACGCAGTATTTT. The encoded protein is CASPAGGHTDTQYF.

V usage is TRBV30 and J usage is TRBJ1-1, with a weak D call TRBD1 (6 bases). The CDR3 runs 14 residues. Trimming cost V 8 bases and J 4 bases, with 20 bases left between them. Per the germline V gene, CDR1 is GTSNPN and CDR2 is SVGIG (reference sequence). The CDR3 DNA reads TGTGCCACCAGCACTCTTGGAGGGGGCACTGAAGCTTTCTTT. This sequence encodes CATSTLGGGTEAFF.

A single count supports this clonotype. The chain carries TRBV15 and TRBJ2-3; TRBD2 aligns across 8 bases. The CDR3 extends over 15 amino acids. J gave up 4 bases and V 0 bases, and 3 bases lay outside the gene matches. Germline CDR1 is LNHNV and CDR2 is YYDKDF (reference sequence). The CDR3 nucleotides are TGTGCCACCAGCAGAGATAGGACTAGCCCAGATACGCAGTATTTT. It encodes CATSRDRTSPDTQYF.

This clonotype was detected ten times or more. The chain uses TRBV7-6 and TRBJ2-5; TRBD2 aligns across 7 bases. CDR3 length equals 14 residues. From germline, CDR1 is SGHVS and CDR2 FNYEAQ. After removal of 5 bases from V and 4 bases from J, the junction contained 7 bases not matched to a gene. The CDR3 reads CASSPLGGVETQYF. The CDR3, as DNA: TGTGCCAGCAGCCCCTTGGGGGGGGTAGAGACCCAGTACTTC.

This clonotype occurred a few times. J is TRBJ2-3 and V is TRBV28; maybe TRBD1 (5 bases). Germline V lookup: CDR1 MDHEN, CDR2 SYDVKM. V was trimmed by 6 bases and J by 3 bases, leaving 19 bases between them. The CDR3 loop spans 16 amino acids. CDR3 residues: CASSPSRAGGTDTQYF. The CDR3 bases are TGTGCCAGCAGCCCCTCCAGGGCAGGTGGTACAGATACGCAGTATTTT.

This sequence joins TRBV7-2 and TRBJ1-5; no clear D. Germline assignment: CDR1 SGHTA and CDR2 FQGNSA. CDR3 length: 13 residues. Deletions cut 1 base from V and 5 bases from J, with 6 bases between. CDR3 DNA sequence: TGTGCCAGCAGCTTAGAGGGATATCAGCCCCAGCATTTT. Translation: CASSLEGYQPQHF.

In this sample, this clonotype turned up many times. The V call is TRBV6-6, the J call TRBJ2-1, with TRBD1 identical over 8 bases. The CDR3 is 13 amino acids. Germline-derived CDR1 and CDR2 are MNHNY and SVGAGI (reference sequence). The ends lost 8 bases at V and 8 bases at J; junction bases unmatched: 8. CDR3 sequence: CASLRDRRHEQFF. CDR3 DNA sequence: TGTGCCAGCCTCCGGGACAGGCGCCATGAGCAGTTCTTC.

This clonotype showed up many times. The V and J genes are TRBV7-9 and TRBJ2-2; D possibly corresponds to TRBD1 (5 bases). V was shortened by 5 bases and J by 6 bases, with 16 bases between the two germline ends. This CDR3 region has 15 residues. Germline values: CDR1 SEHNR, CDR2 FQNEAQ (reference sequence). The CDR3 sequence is CASSESQGYAGELFF. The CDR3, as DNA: TGTGCCAGCAGCGAGAGCCAGGGATATGCCGGGGAGCTGTTTTTT.

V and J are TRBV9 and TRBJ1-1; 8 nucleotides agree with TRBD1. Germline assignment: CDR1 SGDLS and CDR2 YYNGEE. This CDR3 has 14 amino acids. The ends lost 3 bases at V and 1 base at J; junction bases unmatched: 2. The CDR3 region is CASSGGQGNTEAFF. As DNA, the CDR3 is TGTGCCAGCAGCGGAGGACAGGGGAACACTGAAGCTTTCTTT.